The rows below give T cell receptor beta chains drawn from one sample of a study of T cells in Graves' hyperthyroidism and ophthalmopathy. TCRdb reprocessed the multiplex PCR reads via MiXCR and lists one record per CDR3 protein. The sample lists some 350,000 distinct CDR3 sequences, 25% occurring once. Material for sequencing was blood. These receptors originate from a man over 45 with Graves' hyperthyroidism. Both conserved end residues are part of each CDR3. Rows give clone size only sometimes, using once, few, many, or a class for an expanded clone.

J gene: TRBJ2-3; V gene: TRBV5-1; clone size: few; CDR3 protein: CASSSALALSTDTQYF
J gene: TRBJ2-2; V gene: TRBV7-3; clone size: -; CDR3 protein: CASSASGTTYTGELFF
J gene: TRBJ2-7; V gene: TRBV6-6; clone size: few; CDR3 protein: CASSYGQGLRDEQYF
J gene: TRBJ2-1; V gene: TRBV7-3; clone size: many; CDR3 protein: CASSPSGAGSRSEQFF
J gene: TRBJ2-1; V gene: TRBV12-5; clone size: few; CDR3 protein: CASVLTGENNEQFF
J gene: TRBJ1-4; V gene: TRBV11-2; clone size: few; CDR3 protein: CASSNGVNDGKLFF
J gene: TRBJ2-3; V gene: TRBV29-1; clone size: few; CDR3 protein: CSVGPGLSFRDTQYF
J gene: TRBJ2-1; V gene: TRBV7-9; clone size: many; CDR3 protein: CASSLGTSFNEQFF
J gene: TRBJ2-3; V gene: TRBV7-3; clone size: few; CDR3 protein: CASQKGGGDTQYF
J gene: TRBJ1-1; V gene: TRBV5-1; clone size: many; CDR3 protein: CASSLGQGKNTEAFF
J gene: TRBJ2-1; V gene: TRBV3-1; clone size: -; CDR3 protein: CASSQPGQQINNEQFF
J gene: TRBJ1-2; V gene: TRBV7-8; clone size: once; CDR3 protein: CASSQNRDVWGYTF
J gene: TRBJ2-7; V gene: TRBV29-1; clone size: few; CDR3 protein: CSVGDRGFYEQYF
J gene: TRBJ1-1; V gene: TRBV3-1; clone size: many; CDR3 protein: CASSQDRRGTEAFF
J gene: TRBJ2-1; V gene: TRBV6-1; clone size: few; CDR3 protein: CASSEAIQGEQFF
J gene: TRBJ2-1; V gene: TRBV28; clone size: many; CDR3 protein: CAATGLAGEGEQFF
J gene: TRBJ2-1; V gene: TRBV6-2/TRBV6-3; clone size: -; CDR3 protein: CASSYSRGLGFF
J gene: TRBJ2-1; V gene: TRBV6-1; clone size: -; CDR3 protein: CASSELASGRAYEQFF
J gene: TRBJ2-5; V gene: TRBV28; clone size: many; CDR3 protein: CASSFPTRILSGSPQETQYF
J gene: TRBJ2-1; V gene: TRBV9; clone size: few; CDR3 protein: CASGDRREGPYNEQSF
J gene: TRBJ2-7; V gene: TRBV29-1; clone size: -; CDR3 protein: CSVEGAGKQYF
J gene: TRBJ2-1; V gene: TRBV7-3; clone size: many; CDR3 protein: CASSPRLAGVNEQFF
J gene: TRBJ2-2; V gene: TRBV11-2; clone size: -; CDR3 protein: CASRRYPMGPGELFF
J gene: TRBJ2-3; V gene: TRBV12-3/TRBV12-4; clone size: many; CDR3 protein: CASSGRLGESTDTQYF
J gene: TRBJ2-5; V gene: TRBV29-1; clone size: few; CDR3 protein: CSVGGGNDKTQYF
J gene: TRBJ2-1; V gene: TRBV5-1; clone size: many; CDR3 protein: CASSLGQAASYNEQFF
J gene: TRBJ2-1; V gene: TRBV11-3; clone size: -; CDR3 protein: CASSQLDWGEQFF
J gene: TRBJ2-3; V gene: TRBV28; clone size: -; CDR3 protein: CASRQRTDTQYF
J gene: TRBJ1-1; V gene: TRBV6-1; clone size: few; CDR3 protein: CASGRPGENTEAFF
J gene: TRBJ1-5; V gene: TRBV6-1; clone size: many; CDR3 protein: CASSGTGGSQPQHF
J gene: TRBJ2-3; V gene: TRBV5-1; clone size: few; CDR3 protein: CASSLGTSRQADTQYF
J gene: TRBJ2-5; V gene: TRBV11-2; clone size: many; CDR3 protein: CASSSGGTNLETQYF
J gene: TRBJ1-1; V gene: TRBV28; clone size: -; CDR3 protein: CASSLPNMNTEAFF
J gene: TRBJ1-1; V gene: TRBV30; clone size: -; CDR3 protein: CAWREWGGAFF
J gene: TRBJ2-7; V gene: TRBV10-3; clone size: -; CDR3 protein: CAISESAGRFYEQYF
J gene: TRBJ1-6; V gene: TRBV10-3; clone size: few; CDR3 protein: CAISAQGLSPLHF
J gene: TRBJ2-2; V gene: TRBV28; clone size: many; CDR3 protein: CASSTPGLAPMAGNTGELFF
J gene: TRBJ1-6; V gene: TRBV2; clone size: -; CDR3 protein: CASSEDYVDIQSPLHF
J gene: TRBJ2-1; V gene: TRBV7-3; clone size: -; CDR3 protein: CASSVGQGRRFF
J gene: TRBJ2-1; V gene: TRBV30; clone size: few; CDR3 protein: CAWRFWGEQFF
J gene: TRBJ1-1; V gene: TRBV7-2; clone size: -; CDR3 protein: CASGQRAQGQLEAFF
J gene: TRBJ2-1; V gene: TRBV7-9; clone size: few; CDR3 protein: CASSWTSGRVASYNEQFF
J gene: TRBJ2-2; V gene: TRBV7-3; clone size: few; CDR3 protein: CASSRTSGSGELFF
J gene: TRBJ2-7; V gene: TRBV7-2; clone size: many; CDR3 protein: CASSLEEREYYEQYF
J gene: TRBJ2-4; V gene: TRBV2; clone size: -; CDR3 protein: CASSVWGIRENIQYF
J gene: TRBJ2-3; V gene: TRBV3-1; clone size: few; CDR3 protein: CASSQEGAGAGQPRPDTQYF
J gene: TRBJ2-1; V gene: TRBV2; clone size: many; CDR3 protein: CASSRQGSSYNEQFF
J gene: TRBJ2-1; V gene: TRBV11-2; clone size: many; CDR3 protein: CASSLEPGGYNEQFF
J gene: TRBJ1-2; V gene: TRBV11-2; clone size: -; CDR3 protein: CASRPVTGGIENYGYTF
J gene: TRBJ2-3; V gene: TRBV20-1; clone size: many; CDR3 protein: CSARAGSAADTQYF
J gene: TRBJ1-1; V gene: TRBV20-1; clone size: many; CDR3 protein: CSASDSLIEAFF
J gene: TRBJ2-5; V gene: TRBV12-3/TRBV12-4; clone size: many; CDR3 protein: CASSPQGWRETQYF
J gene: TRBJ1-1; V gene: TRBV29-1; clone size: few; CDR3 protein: CSVELRASEAFF
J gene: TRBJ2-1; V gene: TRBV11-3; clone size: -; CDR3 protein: CASSLDGADNEQFF
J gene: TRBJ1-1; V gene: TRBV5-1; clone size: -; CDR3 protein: CASTDTGPGGAEAFF
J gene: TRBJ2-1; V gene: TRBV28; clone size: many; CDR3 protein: CASSFQGLSNNEQFF